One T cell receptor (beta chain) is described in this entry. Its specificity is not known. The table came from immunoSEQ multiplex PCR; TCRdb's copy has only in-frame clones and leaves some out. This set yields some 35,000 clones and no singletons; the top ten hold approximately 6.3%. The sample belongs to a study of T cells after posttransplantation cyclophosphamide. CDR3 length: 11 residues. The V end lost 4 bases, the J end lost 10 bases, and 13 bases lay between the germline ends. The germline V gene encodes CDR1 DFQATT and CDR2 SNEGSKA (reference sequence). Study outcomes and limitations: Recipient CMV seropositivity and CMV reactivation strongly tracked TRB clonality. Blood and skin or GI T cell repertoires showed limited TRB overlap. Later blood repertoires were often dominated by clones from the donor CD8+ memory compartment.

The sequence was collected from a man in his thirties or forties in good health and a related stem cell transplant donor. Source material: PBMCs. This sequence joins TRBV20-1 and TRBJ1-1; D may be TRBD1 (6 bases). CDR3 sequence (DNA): TGCAGTGCTATAATGACAGGTGGAGCTTTCTTT. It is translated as CSAIMTGGAFF.